These T cell receptor beta chains were read from a single sample in a study of graft-versus-host responses after intestinal transplantation. Antigens for these TCRs are unknown. Profiled with immunoSEQ multiplex PCR; TCRdb holds only in-frame clones, not every one. The profile shows 25,000 to 30,000 clones, more than 75% of them singletons. This specimen consisted of unstimulated CD4+ T cells sorted from spleen or lymph node cells, obtained before intestinal transplant. The receptors shown here come from a human donor who received an intestinal transplant. Both conserved end residues are part of each CDR3. The order of the fields is D gene, V gene, clone size, J gene, CDR3 protein, CDR3 DNA. The D gene is left open where the match is weak. Clone sizes are given selectively: once, few, many, or a class where the clone is expanded.

-,TRBV11-2,-,TRBJ1-2,CASSLRTSTSGGYTF,TGTGCCAGCAGCTTAAGGACATCCACCTCGGGTGGCTACACCTTC
TRBD2,TRBV30,-,TRBJ2-7,CAWRNGAGAYEQYF,TGTGCCTGGAGGAATGGGGCGGGGGCCTACGAGCAGTACTTC
-,TRBV4-2,-,TRBJ1-5,CASSQEIFGGWNQPQHF,TGTGCCAGCAGCCAAGAAATCTTTGGTGGTTGGAATCAGCCCCAGCATTTT
TRBD1,TRBV5-4,-,TRBJ2-7,CASSLGAPGQGALEQYF,TGTGCCAGCAGCTTGGGGGCTCCGGGACAGGGGGCGTTGGAGCAGTACTTC
-,TRBV4-2,-,TRBJ1-2,CASSQDADGYTF,TGTGCCAGCAGCCAAGACGCGGATGGCTACACCTTC
-,TRBV2,-,TRBJ2-6,CASRNAGSGANVLTF,TGTGCCAGCAGGAACGCAGGGTCCGGGGCCAACGTCCTGACTTTC
-,TRBV2,once,TRBJ2-7,CASSIQGLPYEQYF,TGTGCCAGCAGTATCCAGGGACTTCCCTACGAGCAGTACTTC
TRBD2,TRBV6-1,-,TRBJ2-3,CASRASGGTDTQYF,TGTGCCAGCCGGGCTAGCGGGGGCACAGATACGCAGTATTTT
-,TRBV30,-,TRBJ2-3,CAWSADRRRDTQYF,TGTGCCTGGAGTGCCGACAGGAGAAGGGATACGCAGTATTTT
TRBD2,TRBV4-1,-,TRBJ2-3,CASSQATSGGTDTQYF,TGCGCCAGCAGCCAAGCTACTAGCGGGGGGACAGATACGCAGTATTTT
-,TRBV29-1,-,TRBJ1-1,CSVWSRVKTEAFF,TGCAGCGTCTGGAGCAGGGTTAAGACTGAAGCTTTCTTT
-,TRBV6-1,-,TRBJ2-3,CASSSSALPTDTQYF,TGTGCCAGCAGTTCTTCAGCCCTTCCCACAGATACGCAGTATTTT
TRBD1,TRBV18,-,TRBJ2-3,CASSLRDRVPLLSDTQYF,TGTGCCAGCTCACTCCGGGACAGGGTACCCCTTTTGTCCGATACGCAGTATTTT
-,TRBV4-1,once,TRBJ1-2,CASSHKTGRVHYGYTF,TGCGCCAGCAGCCATAAAACAGGGAGAGTCCACTATGGCTACACCTTC
-,TRBV7-9,-,TRBJ1-1,CASSLGLAEKNTEAFF,TGTGCCAGCAGCTTGGGGCTTGCTGAGAAGAACACTGAAGCTTTCTTT
-,TRBV18,-,TRBJ2-7,CASSPGPSGEQYF,TGTGCCAGCTCACCGGGACCCAGCGGCGAGCAGTACTTC
TRBD2,TRBV7-2,-,TRBJ2-3,CASSPGLTTDTQYF,TGTGCCAGCAGCCCGGGACTAACCACAGATACGCAGTATTTT
-,TRBV29-1,-,TRBJ1-1,CSAGKTGENTEAFF,TGCAGCGCCGGGAAGACAGGAGAGAACACTGAAGCTTTCTTT
-,TRBV5-1,few,TRBJ2-1,CASSWGRGAQGGYEQFF,TGCGCCAGCAGCTGGGGGCGGGGGGCCCAGGGGGGCTATGAGCAGTTCTTC
-,TRBV5-1,-,TRBJ1-1,CASSGPDTEAFF,TGCGCCAGCAGCGGTCCGGACACTGAAGCTTTCTTT
-,TRBV5-1,-,TRBJ2-1,CASSLVGEGFNNEQFF,TGCGCCAGCAGCTTGGTAGGAGAAGGGTTTAACAATGAGCAGTTCTTC
-,TRBV25-1,-,TRBJ2-5,CASSPGPSGETQYF,TGTGCCAGCAGTCCAGGGCCCTCCGGGGAGACCCAGTACTTC